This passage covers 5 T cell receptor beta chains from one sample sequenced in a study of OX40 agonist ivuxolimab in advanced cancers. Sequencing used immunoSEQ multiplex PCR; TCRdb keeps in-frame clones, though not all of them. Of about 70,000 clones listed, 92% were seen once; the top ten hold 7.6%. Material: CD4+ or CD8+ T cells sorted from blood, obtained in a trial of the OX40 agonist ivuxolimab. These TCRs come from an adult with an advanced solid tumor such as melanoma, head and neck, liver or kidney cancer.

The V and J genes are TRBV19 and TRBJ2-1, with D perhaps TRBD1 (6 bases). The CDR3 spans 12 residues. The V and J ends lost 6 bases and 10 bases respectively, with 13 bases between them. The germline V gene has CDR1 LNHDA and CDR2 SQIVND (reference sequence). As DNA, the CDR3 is TGTGCCAGTAGCTACAGGGAAGCCGAGCAGTTCTTC. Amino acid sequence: CASSYREAEQFF. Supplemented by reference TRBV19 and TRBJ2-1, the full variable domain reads DGGITQSPKYLFRKEGQNVTLSCEQNLNHDAMYWYRQDPGQGLRLIYYSQIVNDFQKGDIAEGYSVSREKKESFPLTVTSAQKNPTAFYLCASSYREAEQFFGPGTRLTVL.

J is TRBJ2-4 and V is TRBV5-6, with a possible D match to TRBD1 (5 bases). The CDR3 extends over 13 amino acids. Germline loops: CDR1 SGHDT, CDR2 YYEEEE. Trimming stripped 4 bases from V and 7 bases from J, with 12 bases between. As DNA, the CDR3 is TGTGCCAGCAGCGAAGGGGTTTCGAACATTCAGTACTTC. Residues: CASSEGVSNIQYF. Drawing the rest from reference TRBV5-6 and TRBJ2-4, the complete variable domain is DAGVTQSPTHLIKTRGQQVTLRCSPKSGHDTVSWYQQALGQGPQFIFQYYEEEERQRGNFPDRFSGHQFPNYSSELNVNALLLGDSALYLCASSEGVSNIQYFGAGTRLSVL.

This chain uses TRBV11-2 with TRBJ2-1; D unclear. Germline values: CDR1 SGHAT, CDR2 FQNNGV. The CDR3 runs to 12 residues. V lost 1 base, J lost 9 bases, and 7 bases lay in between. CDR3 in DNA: TGTGCCAGCAGCTTAGTGTCTGCTGAGCAGTTCTTC. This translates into CASSLVSAEQFF. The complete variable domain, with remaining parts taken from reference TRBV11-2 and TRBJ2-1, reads EAGVAQSPRYKIIEKRQSVAFWCNPISGHATLYWYQQILGQGPKLLIQFQNNGVVDDSQLPKDRFSAERLKGVDSTLKIQPAKLEDSAVYLCASSLVSAEQFFGPGTRLTVL.

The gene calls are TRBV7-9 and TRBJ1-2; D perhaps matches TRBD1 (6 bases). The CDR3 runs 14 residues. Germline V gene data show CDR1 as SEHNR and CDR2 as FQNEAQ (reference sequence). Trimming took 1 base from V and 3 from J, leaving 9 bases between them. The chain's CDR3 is CASSLDAGDYGYTF. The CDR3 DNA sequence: TGTGCCAGCAGCTTAGACGCAGGGGACTATGGCTACACCTTC.

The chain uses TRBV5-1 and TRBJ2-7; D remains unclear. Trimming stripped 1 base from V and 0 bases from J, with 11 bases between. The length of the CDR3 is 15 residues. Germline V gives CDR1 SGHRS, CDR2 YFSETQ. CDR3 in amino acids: CASSLSVSFSYEQYF. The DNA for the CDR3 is TGCGCCAGCAGCTTGTCAGTCTCTTTCTCCTACGAGCAGTACTTC. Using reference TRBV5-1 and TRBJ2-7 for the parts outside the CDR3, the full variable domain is KAGVTQTPRYLIKTRGQQVTLSCSPISGHRSVSWYQQTPGQGLQFLFEYFSETQRNKGNFPGRFSGRQFSNSRSEMNVSTLELGDSALYLCASSLSVSFSYEQYFGPGTRLTVT.